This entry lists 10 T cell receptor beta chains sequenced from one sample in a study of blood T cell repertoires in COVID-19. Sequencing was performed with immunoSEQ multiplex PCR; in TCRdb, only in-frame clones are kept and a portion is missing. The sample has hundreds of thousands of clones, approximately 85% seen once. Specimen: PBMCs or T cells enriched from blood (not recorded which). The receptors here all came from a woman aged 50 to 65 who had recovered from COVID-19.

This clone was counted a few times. The CDR3 spells CSVTPGLASSATQYF. CDR3 nucleotides: TGCAGCGTTACCCCGGGACTAGCGTCTTCTGCTACGCAGTATTTT. The chain carries TRBV29-1 and TRBJ2-3, with 10 bases fitting TRBD2. This CDR3 comprises 15 residues. Germline V CDR1 and CDR2: SQVTM, ANQGSEA. Germline trimming cut 5 bases from V and 8 bases from J; bases unmatched to any gene: 13.

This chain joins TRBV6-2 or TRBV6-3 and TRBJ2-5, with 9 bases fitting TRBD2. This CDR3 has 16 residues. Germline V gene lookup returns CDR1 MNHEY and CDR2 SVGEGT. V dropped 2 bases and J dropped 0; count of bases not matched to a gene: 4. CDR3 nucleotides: TGTGCCAGCAGTTACGACGCTAGCGGGGACCAAGAGACCCAGTACTTC. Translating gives CASSYDASGDQETQYF.

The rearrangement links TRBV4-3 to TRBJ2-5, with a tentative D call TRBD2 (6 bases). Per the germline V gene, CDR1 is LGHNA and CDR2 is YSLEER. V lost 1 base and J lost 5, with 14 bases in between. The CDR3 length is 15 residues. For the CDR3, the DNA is TGCGCCAGCAGCCAAGGGAGGGGTCGCGGCGAGACCCAGTACTTC. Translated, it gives CASSQGRGRGETQYF.

CDR3 coding DNA: TGTGCCAGCAGTTTAAGCAGGGGGAGGTCTGATACGCAGTATTTT. Residues: CASSLSRGRSDTQYF. The chain links TRBV28 to TRBJ2-3, with D possibly being TRBD1 (7 bases). The CDR3 has 15 residues. V was trimmed by 2 bases and J by 6 bases, leaving 15 bases between them. Germline V gene data show CDR1 as MDHEN and CDR2 as SYDVKM. Full variable domain (rest looked up from reference TRBV28 and TRBJ2-3): DVKVTQSSRYLVKRTGEKVFLECVQDMDHENMFWYRQDPGLGLRLIYFSYDVKMKEKGDIPEGYSVSREKKERFSLILESASTNQTSMYLCASSLSRGRSDTQYFGPGTRLTVL.

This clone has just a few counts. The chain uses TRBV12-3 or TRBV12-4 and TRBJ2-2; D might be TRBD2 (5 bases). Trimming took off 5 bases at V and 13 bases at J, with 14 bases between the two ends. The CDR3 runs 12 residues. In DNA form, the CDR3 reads TGTGCCAGCAGTCTTAGACGGGAAGGGCTGTTTTTT. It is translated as CASSLRREGLFF.

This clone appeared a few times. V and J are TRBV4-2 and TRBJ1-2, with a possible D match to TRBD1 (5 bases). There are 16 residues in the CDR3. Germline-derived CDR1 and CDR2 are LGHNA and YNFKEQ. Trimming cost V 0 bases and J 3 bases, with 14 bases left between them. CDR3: CASSQEGEDRDYGYTF. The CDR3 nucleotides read TGTGCCAGCAGCCAAGAAGGGGAAGACCGCGACTATGGCTACACCTTC.

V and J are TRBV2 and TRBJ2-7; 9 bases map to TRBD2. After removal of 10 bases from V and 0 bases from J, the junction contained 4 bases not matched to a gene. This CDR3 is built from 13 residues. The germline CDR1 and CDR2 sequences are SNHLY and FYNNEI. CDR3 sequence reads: CANLAGNSYEQYF. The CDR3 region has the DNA TGTGCCAACCTAGCGGGGAACTCCTACGAGCAGTACTTC. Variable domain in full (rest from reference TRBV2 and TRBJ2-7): EPEVTQTPSHQVTQMGQEVILRCVPISNHLYFYWYRQILGQKVEFLVSFYNNEISEKSEIFDDQFSVERPDGSNFTLKIRSTKLEDSAMYFCANLAGNSYEQYFGPGTRLTVT.

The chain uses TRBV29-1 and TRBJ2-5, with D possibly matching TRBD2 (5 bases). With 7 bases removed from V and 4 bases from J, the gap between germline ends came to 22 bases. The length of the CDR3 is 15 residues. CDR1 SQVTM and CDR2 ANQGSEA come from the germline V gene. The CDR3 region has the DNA TGCAGCGCTGCTGGACTGATTTTAAATACAGAGACCCAGTACTTC. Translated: CSAAGLILNTETQYF.

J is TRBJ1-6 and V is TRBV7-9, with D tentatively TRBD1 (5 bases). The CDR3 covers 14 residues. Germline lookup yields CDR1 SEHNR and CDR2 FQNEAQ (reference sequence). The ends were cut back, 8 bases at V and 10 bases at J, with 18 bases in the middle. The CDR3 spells CASGQTLGGSPLHF. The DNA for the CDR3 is TGTGCCAGCGGACAAACCCTCGGAGGGTCACCCCTCCACTTT.

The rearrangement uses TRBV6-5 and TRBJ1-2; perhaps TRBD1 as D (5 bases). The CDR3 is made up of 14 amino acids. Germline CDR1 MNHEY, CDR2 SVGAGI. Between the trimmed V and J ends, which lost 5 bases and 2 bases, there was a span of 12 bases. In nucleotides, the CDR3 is TGTGCCAGCAGTAAAATCAGGGTGAACTATGGCTACACCTTC. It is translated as CASSKIRVNYGYTF.